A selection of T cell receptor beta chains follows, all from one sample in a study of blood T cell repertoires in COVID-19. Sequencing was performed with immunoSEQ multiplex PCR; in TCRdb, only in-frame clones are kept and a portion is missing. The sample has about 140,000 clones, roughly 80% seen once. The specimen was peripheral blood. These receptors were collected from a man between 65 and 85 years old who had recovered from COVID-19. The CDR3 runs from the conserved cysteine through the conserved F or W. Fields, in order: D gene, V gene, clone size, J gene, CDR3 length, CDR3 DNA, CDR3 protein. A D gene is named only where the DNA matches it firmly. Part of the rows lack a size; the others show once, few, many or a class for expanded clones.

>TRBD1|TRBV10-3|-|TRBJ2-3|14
TGTGCCATCACGCCGGGACAGAGCACAGATACGCAGTATTTT
CAITPGQSTDTQYF
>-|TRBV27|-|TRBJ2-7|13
TGTGCCAGCAGTTCGCGGGACTCCTACGAGCAGTACTTC
CASSSRDSYEQYF
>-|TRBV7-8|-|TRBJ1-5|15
TGTGCCAGCAGCTGGCGGATGGCAGATAATCAGCCCCAGCATTTT
CASSWRMADNQPQHF
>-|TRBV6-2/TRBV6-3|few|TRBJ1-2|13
TGTGCCAGCAGCTCCGACAGTTCATATGGCTACACCTTC
CASSSDSSYGYTF
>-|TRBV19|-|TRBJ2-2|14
TGTGCCAGTACCCATATATCTAGTCCCGGGGAGCTGTTTTTT
CASTHISSPGELFF
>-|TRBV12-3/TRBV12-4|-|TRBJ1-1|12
TGTGCCAGCACCAGGTCCCACACTGAAGCTTTCTTT
CASTRSHTEAFF
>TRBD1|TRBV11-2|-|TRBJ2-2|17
TGTGCCAGCAGCTTAAGATTCCAGGGGGCGTTGACCGGGGAGCTGTTTTTT
CASSLRFQGALTGELFF
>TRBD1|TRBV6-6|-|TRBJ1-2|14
TGTGCCAGCAGTTCTCAGGGGGCGGTGTATGGCTACACCTTC
CASSSQGAVYGYTF
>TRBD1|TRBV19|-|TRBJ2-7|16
TGTGCCAGTAGTATAAAGACAGGGAGCCCCTCCTACGAGCAGTACTTC
CASSIKTGSPSYEQYF
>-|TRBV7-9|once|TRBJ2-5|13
TGTGCCAGCAGCTTAGGAGGACAAGAGACCCAGTACTTC
CASSLGGQETQYF
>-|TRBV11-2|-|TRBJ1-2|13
TGTGCCAGCAGCGGGGGCTGGGGCTATGGCTACACCTTC
CASSGGWGYGYTF
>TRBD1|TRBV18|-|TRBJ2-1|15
TGTGCCAGCTCACAGGGGACAGGGGCCTACAATGAGCAGTTCTTC
CASSQGTGAYNEQFF
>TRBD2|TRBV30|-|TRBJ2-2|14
TGTGCCTCACGACTAGCTGCGAACACCGGGGAGCTGTTTTTT
CASRLAANTGELFF
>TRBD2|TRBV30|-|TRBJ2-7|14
TGTGCCTGGAAAGCGGGACTAGGTATTTACGAGCAGTACTTC
CAWKAGLGIYEQYF
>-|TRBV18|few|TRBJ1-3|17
TGTGCCAGCTCACCACCCAATCGGGGACTCTCTGGAAACACCATATATTTT
CASSPPNRGLSGNTIYF
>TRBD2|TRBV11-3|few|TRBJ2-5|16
TGTGCCAGCAGCTTAGGGTCTAGCGGGAGTGGCGAGACCCAGTACTTC
CASSLGSSGSGETQYF
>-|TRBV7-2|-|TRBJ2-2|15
TGTGCCAGCAGCTTACAGGTCCAGAACACCGGGGAGCTGTTTTTT
CASSLQVQNTGELFF
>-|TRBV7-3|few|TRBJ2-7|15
TGTGCCAGCAGCCTGCTGCCGGGAGCTAACTACGAGCAGTACTTC
CASSLLPGANYEQYF
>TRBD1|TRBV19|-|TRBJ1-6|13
TGTGCCAGTACCCGAGACAGGGATTCACCCCTCCACTTT
CASTRDRDSPLHF
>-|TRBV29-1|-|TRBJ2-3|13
TGCAGCGTGGATATGGGGGGAGTAGATACGCAGTATTTT
CSVDMGGVDTQYF
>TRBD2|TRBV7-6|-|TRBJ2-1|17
TGTGCCAGCAGCTCGCCCGGACTAGCGGGGCGGATCAATGAGCAGTTCTTC
CASSSPGLAGRINEQFF
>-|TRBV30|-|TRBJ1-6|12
TGTGCCTGGAGTGTTGCGGGCCCACCCCTCCACTTT
CAWSVAGPPLHF
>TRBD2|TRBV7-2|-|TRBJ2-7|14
TGTGCCAGCAGCTTTTCCGGGACTAGCGACGAGCAGTACTTC
CASSFSGTSDEQYF
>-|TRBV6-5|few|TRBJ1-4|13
TGTGCCAGCAGTACACCTGCTAATGAAAAACTGTTTTTT
CASSTPANEKLFF
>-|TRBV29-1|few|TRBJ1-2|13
TGCAGCGTCCAAGTAACCCGGTCCAATGGCTACACCTTC
CSVQVTRSNGYTF
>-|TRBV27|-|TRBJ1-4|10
TGTGCCGTAAGGGGGGAAAAACTGTTTTTT
CAVRGEKLFF
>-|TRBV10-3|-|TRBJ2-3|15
TGTGCCATCAGTATCTACGAACCTACGTCGGATACGCAGTATTTT
CAISIYEPTSDTQYF
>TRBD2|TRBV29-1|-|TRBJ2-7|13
TGCAGCGTAAAGCGGGACGCCTCCTACGAGCAGTACTTC
CSVKRDASYEQYF
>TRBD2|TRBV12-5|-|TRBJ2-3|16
TGTGCTAGTGGTTTGGTTCCGGGAGGGACGGCAGATACGCAGTATTTT
CASGLVPGGTADTQYF
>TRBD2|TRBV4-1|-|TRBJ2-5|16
TGCGCCAGCAGCCTCCGATCGGGAGGGGGTCAAGAGACCCAGTACTTC
CASSLRSGGGQETQYF
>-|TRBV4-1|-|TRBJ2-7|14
TGCGCCAGCAGCCAACGGCCCCTAGCGAACGAGCAGTACTTC
CASSQRPLANEQYF
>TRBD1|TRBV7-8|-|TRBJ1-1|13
TGTGCCAGCAGTCGATATAGGGAGGACAGGTCTTTCTTT
CASSRYREDRSFF
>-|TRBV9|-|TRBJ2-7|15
TGTGCCAGCAGTGAACAGGTCGGCACGGGCTACGAGCAGTACTTC
CASSEQVGTGYEQYF
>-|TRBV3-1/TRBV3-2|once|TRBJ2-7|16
TGTGCCAGCAGCCAAGAGCCGGGACTCGCCAACTACGAGCAGTACTTC
CASSQEPGLANYEQYF
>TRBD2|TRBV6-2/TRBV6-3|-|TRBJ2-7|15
TGTGCCAGCAGCGGGACTAGCGGACTCTCCTACGAGCAGTACTTC
CASSGTSGLSYEQYF
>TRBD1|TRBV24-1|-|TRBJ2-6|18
TGTGCCACCAGGAATACTAAGGGGGCCGCTACTGGGGCCAACGTCCTGACTTTC
CATRNTKGAATGANVLTF
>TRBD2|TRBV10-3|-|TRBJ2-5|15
TGTGCCATCAGTGACCCTAGCGGGCTCCAAGAGACCCAGTACTTC
CAISDPSGLQETQYF
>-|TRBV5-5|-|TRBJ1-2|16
TGTGCCAGCAGCTTGGGGGTGGGGCGCTTGAGTTATGGCTACACCTTC
CASSLGVGRLSYGYTF
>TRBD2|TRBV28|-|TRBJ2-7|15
TGTGCCAGCAGGGGGCCCAGCGGGAGTAACTACGAGCAGTACTTC
CASRGPSGSNYEQYF
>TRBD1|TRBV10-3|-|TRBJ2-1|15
TGTGCCATCGGGAGAGTATGGGGACAGGGCGATGAGCAGTTCTTC
CAIGRVWGQGDEQFF
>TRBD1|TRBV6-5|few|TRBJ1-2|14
TGTGCCAGCAGCCGGGACAGGGGAGCCTATGGCTACACCTTC
CASSRDRGAYGYTF
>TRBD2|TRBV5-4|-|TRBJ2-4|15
TGTGCCAGCAGCCGGACAAATAGCGGGAGTAACATTCAGTACTTC
CASSRTNSGSNIQYF